This TCR beta chain was captured in a study of shared T cell receptors in the human thymus (TCRdb year 2021). For the wider study: The study investigated the way shared, self-reactive T-cell receptor alpha chains are produced in the human thymus.

Remarks on this clone: Its binding antigen is unknown. Per-base qualities were not stored, and no clone one base away is much larger.

CDR1 and CDR2, per the germline V gene (reference sequence), are SEHNR and FQNEAQ. The CDR3 starts with the cysteine, ends with the phenylalanine, and has 14 residues. The entry retains the CDR3 DNA only, 42 bases that are in frame from base 1. The germline ends are 13 bases apart after V is trimmed by 1 base and J by 8 bases. Libraries were made using the immunoSEQ multiplex PCR assay. The clones in this table, taken by TCRdb from immuneACCESS, are in-frame only. Not every clone is retained; where verified, under half of the shortfall comes from an unresolved V gene, and the cause of the rest is unknown. This sample lists under 850,000 clones; approximately 87% were detected once. The ten largest clonotypes hold 0.01% of the sample. This sample also belongs to another study, concerning human thymus T cells. The second study also describes: Immunologically healthy infants undergoing open corrective cardiac surgery for congenital heart defects in Finland were used as donors. Thymus tissue was collected as surgical resects that were removed during corrective cardiac surgery. Both the thymic and the peripheral blood repertoires appeared to show biased V and J gene segment usage. The related research reported highly overlapping thymic TCR repertoires among unrelated individuals. The study used under 10 infant thymus samples plus four related peripheral blood samples to characterize TCR alpha and beta repertoires. The infant donors were 7 to 244 days old, and the cohort included six males and two females. Thymocytes were mechanically released from the tissue and were stored as pellets of roughly 9.5-30 million cells at -70 degrees C. A QIAsymphony instrument was used to extract genomic DNA from frozen cell pellets. Using the immunoSEQ multiplex PCR assay, the TCRB and TCRAD loci were amplified from a standardized quantity of quality-controlled genomic DNA. The amplicons spanned the V(D)J region and were long enough to cover the CDR3 and allow V and J genes to be identified. The commercial immunoSEQ service was used to sequence amplicons on an Illumina platform. Primer bias and sequencing errors were corrected using previously described methods, and TCRAD and TCRB definitions followed the IMGT database. The repertoires were analysed using immunoSEQ Analyzer 3.0 and VDJTools for basic statistics, V/J segment usage, diversity estimates, rarefaction and pairwise overlap. Diversity was estimated using the Chao1, ChaoE, Efron-Thisted, Shannon and inverse Simpson indices, and was also estimated on datasets down-sampled to the size of the smallest sample. Repertoire overlap was determined by strict matching of CDR3 nucleotide sequence, V gene and J gene, and Jaccard-based multidimensional scaling clustering was applied. Thymus samples yielded on average approximately 840,000 unique TCRB clonotypes, compared with 75,000 to 100,000 from blood samples.

This clonotype originated in a boy under two years old with a congenital heart defect. Donor details come from another sample of the same person, matched by shared clones. Sequencing used thymocytes. The chain is encoded by TRBV7-9 joined to TRBJ2-3; the D gene remains uncertain. The DNA sequence follows: TGTGCCAGCAGCTTAGTTAGCCTAGTCGGTACGCAGTATTTT. It translates as CASSLVSLVGTQYF.